Listed below are T cell receptor beta chains from one sample, sequenced in a study of blood T cell repertoires in COVID-19. Sequencing was performed with immunoSEQ multiplex PCR; in TCRdb, only in-frame clones are kept and a portion is missing. The data contain about 370,000 clones, around 87% of them singletons. The source material was PBMCs or T cells enriched from blood (not recorded which). Receptor source: a man aged 18 to 29 who had recovered from COVID-19. The CDR3 runs from the conserved cysteine through the conserved F or W. Fields, in order: V gene, clone size, J gene, D gene, CDR3 DNA, CDR3 protein. The D gene is left open where the match is weak. Where a row states a size, it is once, few, many or the class of an expanded clone; other rows omit it.

>TRBV27|-|TRBJ2-7|-
TGTGCCAGCAGTTTAACTGGAGGGAGATACGAGCAGTACTTC
CASSLTGGRYEQYF
>TRBV5-1|-|TRBJ1-2|TRBD1
TGCGCCAGCAGCCTAAGACTTCAGGGGGGCTATGGCTACACCTTC
CASSLRLQGGYGYTF
>TRBV12-2|-|TRBJ2-7|-
TGTGCAAGTCGTCCCTCCCCGGACAGGATGTACGAGCAGTACTTC
CASRPSPDRMYEQYF
>TRBV18|-|TRBJ1-1|TRBD1
TGTGCCAGCTCACTACGGACAGGGGACACTGAAGCTTTCTTT
CASSLRTGDTEAFF
>TRBV10-3|once|TRBJ1-1|-
TGTGCCATCAGTGACCTTACTGAAGCTTTCTTT
CAISDLTEAFF
>TRBV19|-|TRBJ2-3|-
TGTGCCAGTAGTATATTGGCAGGAGGAAGCACAGATACGCAGTATTTT
CASSILAGGSTDTQYF
>TRBV6-5|-|TRBJ1-3|-
TGTGCCAGCAGACACCAAACTGGAAACACCATATATTTT
CASRHQTGNTIYF
>TRBV5-8|-|TRBJ1-1|-
TGTGCCACTTTACGACAGTACACTGAAGCTTTCTTT
CATLRQYTEAFF
>TRBV29-1|-|TRBJ2-5|-
TGCAGCGGGGTCTTAGCGGTCCAAGAGACCCAGTACTTC
CSGVLAVQETQYF
>TRBV28|-|TRBJ2-1|-
TGTGCCAGCAGCTCCGTAAGGGGGAACTACAATGAGCAGTTCTTC
CASSSVRGNYNEQFF
>TRBV5-5|-|TRBJ1-6|TRBD1
TGTGCCAGCAGCTTGGCGGGACAGGGGGGTTCACCCCTCCACTTT
CASSLAGQGGSPLHF
>TRBV3-1/TRBV3-2|-|TRBJ1-6|-
TGTGCCAGCAGCCCTGTGGCGGGGACCTCTGATAATTCACCCCTCCACTTT
CASSPVAGTSDNSPLHF
>TRBV2|-|TRBJ2-4|-
TGTGCCAGCAGTGTGGGCAGGGGACCGAACATTCAGTACTTC
CASSVGRGPNIQYF
>TRBV27|-|TRBJ2-2|TRBD1
TGTGCCAGCAGTTTAGATGTATTGACAGGGCAGCTGTTTTTT
CASSLDVLTGQLFF
>TRBV5-5|once|TRBJ1-2|-
TGTGCCAGCAGCCCCTCAGGGGCCGGTGGCTACACCTTC
CASSPSGAGGYTF
>TRBV7-3|-|TRBJ1-1|TRBD1
TGTGCCAGCAGCACGGGGACAGGGGCGGTTGAAGCTTTCTTT
CASSTGTGAVEAFF
>TRBV14|-|TRBJ1-1|TRBD1
TGTGCCAGCAGCCCGTACAGGGGCCCCTCGAACACTGAAGCTTTCTTT
CASSPYRGPSNTEAFF
>TRBV12-3/TRBV12-4|-|TRBJ1-1|-
TGTGCCAGCAGTTTAACCGGTACTGAAGCTTTCTTT
CASSLTGTEAFF
>TRBV9|-|TRBJ2-1|-
TGTGCCAGCAGCGTAGATCTGTTTCGGAGCCCTCACGGGGATGAGCAGTTCTTC
CASSVDLFRSPHGDEQFF
>TRBV12-5|-|TRBJ1-1|-
TGTGCTAGTGGCCCCACCGCCGGAGGGAACACTGAAGCTTTCTTT
CASGPTAGGNTEAFF
>TRBV7-2|-|TRBJ1-2|-
TGTGCCAGCAGCTTCCTACAGGGTGACTATGGCTACACCTTC
CASSFLQGDYGYTF
>TRBV7-9|-|TRBJ2-3|TRBD2
TGTGCCAGCAGCTCGTTAGCGGGGGGGCGTTCAAATACGCAGTATTTT
CASSSLAGGRSNTQYF
>TRBV9|-|TRBJ2-7|TRBD2
TGTGCCAGCGGCATAGGCGGGAGGGCCAACGAGCAGTACTTC
CASGIGGRANEQYF
>TRBV5-1|-|TRBJ2-7|TRBD1
TGCGCCAGCAGCCCCACAGGGGTCGAGCAGTACTTC
CASSPTGVEQYF
>TRBV5-4|-|TRBJ1-6|-
TGTGCCAGCAGCTTGGGGTCCGGATCTTCAGGCGGGCCCCTCCACTTT
CASSLGSGSSGGPLHF
>TRBV28|-|TRBJ2-3|TRBD1
TGTGCCATCAGGGGGCATAGTACAGATACGCAGTATTTT
CAIRGHSTDTQYF
>TRBV19|-|TRBJ2-1|TRBD1
TGTGCCAGTACTATAGGACAGGGAGCCTACAATGAGCAGTTCTTC
CASTIGQGAYNEQFF
>TRBV5-1|-|TRBJ2-7|TRBD1
TGCGCCAGCAGCTTGGGGTACAGGGGCTACGAGCAGTACTTC
CASSLGYRGYEQYF
>TRBV7-8|-|TRBJ2-6|TRBD2
TGTGCCAGCAGCCCCCGGGGGGGCGCTGGGGCCAACGTCCTGACTTTC
CASSPRGGAGANVLTF
>TRBV5-1|-|TRBJ2-7|TRBD1
TGCGCCAGCAGCCCGGGGACAGGGAGAATCAACTGGTACTTC
CASSPGTGRINWYF
>TRBV11-2|-|TRBJ2-3|TRBD2
TGTGCCAGCAGCTTAGTCGGGACTAGCGTCAGGACAGATACGCAGTATTTT
CASSLVGTSVRTDTQYF
>TRBV7-2|-|TRBJ2-2|-
TGTGCCAGCAGCCCCCCCCGGGGAGCCCCGAACACCGGGGAGCTGTTTTTT
CASSPPRGAPNTGELFF
>TRBV10-3|-|TRBJ2-1|TRBD1
TGTGCCACCGAGGGACAGGGGTACAATGAGCAGTTCTTC
CATEGQGYNEQFF
>TRBV4-2|-|TRBJ2-6|-
TGTGCCAGCAGCCAAGAACAGGGAAGCTCTGGGGCCAACGTCCTGACTTTC
CASSQEQGSSGANVLTF
>TRBV6-2/TRBV6-3|-|TRBJ2-7|TRBD1
TGTGCCAGCAGTTACTCGGGACAGGGGAACCACGAGCAGTACTTC
CASSYSGQGNHEQYF
>TRBV7-3|-|TRBJ2-5|TRBD2
TGTGCCAGCAGCTCCGGACTAGCGGAAGAGACCCAGTACTTC
CASSSGLAEETQYF
>TRBV5-1|-|TRBJ1-1|-
TGCGCCAGCAGCTTATCCATCAGGGGTATATATGGTACTAACACTGAAGCTTTCTTT
CASSLSIRGIYGTNTEAFF
>TRBV4-2|-|TRBJ2-3|-
TGTGCCAGCAGCCCCGCCTCAGGGGCCACAGATACGCAGTATTTT
CASSPASGATDTQYF
>TRBV6-5|-|TRBJ1-5|-
TGTGCCAGCAGTTACTCGATCAGGGGTGATCAGCCCCAGCATTTT
CASSYSIRGDQPQHF
>TRBV12-3/TRBV12-4|-|TRBJ2-5|TRBD1
TGTGCCAGCAGTTGGACAGGCGTCGAGACCCAGTACTTC
CASSWTGVETQYF
>TRBV29-1|-|TRBJ2-5|TRBD1
TGCAGCGTTAACAGGGGCCGAGAGACCCAGTACTTC
CSVNRGRETQYF
>TRBV3-1/TRBV3-2|-|TRBJ2-3|-
TGTGCCAGCAGCCTAAGTCGCCTAGCGAGCACAGATACGCAGTATTTT
CASSLSRLASTDTQYF
>TRBV6-2/TRBV6-3|once|TRBJ1-5|-
TGTGCCAGCAGTTACTCTTTTTATAGCAATCAGCCCCAGCATTTT
CASSYSFYSNQPQHF
>TRBV3-1/TRBV3-2|-|TRBJ2-2|-
TGTGCCAGCAGCCAAGATCTGCGCAGAGGGAACACCGGGGAGCTGTTTTTT
CASSQDLRRGNTGELFF
>TRBV19|-|TRBJ1-6|-
TGTGCCAGTAGTATAAAGGGGCAGGGGAATTCACCCCTCCACTTT
CASSIKGQGNSPLHF
>TRBV28|-|TRBJ2-1|-
TGTGCCAGCAGTACCGTACAATTTGGGGCGTTCTTC
CASSTVQFGAFF